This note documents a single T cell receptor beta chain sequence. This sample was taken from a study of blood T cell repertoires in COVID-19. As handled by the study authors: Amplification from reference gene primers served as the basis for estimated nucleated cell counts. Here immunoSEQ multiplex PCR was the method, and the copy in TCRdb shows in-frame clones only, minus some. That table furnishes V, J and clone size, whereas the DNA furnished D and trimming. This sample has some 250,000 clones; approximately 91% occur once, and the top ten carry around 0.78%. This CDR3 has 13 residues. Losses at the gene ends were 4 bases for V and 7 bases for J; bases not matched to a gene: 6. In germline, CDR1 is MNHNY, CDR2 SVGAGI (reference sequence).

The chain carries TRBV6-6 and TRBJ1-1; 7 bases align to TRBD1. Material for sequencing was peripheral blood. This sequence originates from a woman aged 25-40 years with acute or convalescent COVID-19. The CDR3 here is CASSFSRDSEAFF. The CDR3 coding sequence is TGTGCCAGCAGTTTTTCCCGGGACAGTGAAGCTTTCTTT.